This passage covers 14 T cell receptor beta chains from one sample sequenced in a study of blood T cell repertoires in COVID-19. The protocol was immunoSEQ multiplex PCR, while the TCRdb copy is restricted to in-frame clones and leaves out a portion. The sample comprises some 120,000 clones, around 83% of which are singletons, and about 20% rests with the top ten. Sequenced: PBMCs or T cells enriched from blood (not recorded which). The receptors were gathered from a man in his thirties or forties who had recovered from COVID-19.

Only a few counts were recorded for this clone. This sequence joins TRBV28 and TRBJ1-5; maybe TRBD1 (5 bases). Germline loops: CDR1 MDHEN, CDR2 SYDVKM. The CDR3 is 12 residues long. V dropped 5 bases and J dropped 7 bases, with 9 bases sitting between them. The CDR3: CASSAGSQPQHF. The CDR3 nucleotides are TGTGCCAGCAGTGCAGGGTCCCAGCCCCAGCATTTT.

The chain recombines TRBV10-2 with TRBJ2-5; no clear D gene. The V gene's germline CDR1 is WSHSY and CDR2 SAAADI. This CDR3 contains 11 residues. V was cut by 4 bases and J by 5 bases, with 5 bases left in between. In DNA form, the CDR3 reads TGCGCCAGCAGTGCGGTTGAGACCCAGTACTTC. Encoded protein: CASSAVETQYF.

This rearrangement joins TRBV19 to TRBJ2-2; TRBD1 matches 10 bases. This CDR3 comprises 15 residues. J was trimmed by 7 bases and V by 6 bases; bases with no gene match: 8. Germline CDR1 and CDR2: LNHDA and SQIVND (reference sequence). CDR3 loop: CASRQTGGAGGELFF. The DNA of the CDR3 is TGTGCCAGTAGGCAGACAGGGGGCGCGGGCGGGGAGCTGTTTTTT.

This clone has only one observation. The CDR3, as DNA: TGCGCCAGCAGCTTGGGCGGGGACTACCAAGAGACCCAGTACTTC. Amino acids: CASSLGGDYQETQYF. The V call is TRBV5-1, the J call TRBJ2-5, with a weak D call TRBD2 (6 bases). CDR1 is SGHRS and CDR2 is YFSETQ in the germline V gene. This CDR3 region has 15 residues. The V and J ends lost 0 bases and 0 bases respectively, with 9 bases between them.

V usage is TRBV6-5 and J usage is TRBJ1-1, with no clear D. Germline V gene sequence: CDR1 MNHEY, CDR2 SVGAGI. Trimming cost V 5 bases and J 0 bases, with 7 bases left between them. The CDR3 length is 13 residues. The CDR3 bases are TGTGCCAGCAGTCCCACACTGAACACTGAAGCTTTCTTT. This gives the protein CASSPTLNTEAFF.

The chain has TRBV19 and TRBJ2-5; 7 bases align to TRBD2. The CDR3 sequence is 15 residues long. The V gene's germline CDR1 is LNHDA and CDR2 SQIVND (reference sequence). Trimming took 7 bases from V and 1 from J; bases not matched to a gene: 9. The CDR3 sequence: CASNSGAGVQETQYF. In nucleotides, the CDR3 is TGTGCCAGTAACAGCGGGGCAGGAGTCCAAGAGACCCAGTACTTC.

The chain uses TRBV24-1 and TRBJ2-5, with 7 bases fitting TRBD2. The V and J ends lost 5 bases and 5 bases, in that order; junction bases with no gene match: 7. Germline V CDR1 and CDR2: KGHDR, SFDVKD. The CDR3 is made up of 14 amino acids. The CDR3 nucleotides read TGTGCCACCAGTGGGGCGGGAGAGTCGGAGACCCAGTACTTC. Its translation is CATSGAGESETQYF.

The chain uses TRBV6-4 and TRBJ2-7; 11 bases agree with TRBD2. The CDR3 loop spans 15 amino acids. V was pared by 5 bases and J by 1 base, with 4 bases of the junction left unmatched. Germline CDR1 MRHNA, CDR2 SNTAGT. The DNA of the CDR3 is TGTGCCAGCAGTCCCTTAGCGGGAGGGTCCTACGAGCAGTACTTC. It translates to CASSPLAGGSYEQYF.

The chain is built from TRBV11-2 and TRBJ1-4; 9 nucleotides match TRBD1. The CDR3 totals 15 residues. Trimming cost V 8 bases and J 7 bases; bases outside gene matches: 11. Germline-derived CDR1 and CDR2 are SGHAT and FQNNGV. This chain's CDR3 is CASRLGTGPGEKLFF. In DNA, the CDR3 is TGTGCCAGCCGACTCGGGACAGGGCCGGGTGAAAAACTGTTTTTT.

The chain couples TRBV6-2 or TRBV6-3 to TRBJ2-1, with 10 bases identical to TRBD2. J gave up 7 bases and V 5 bases, and 8 bases lay outside the gene matches. CDR3 length: 15 amino acids. Germline V gives CDR1 MNHEY, CDR2 SVGEGT. CDR3: CASSPSGGAGNEQFF. CDR3 bases: TGTGCCAGCAGTCCCAGCGGGGGGGCGGGGAATGAGCAGTTCTTC.

The chain links TRBV12-3 or TRBV12-4 to TRBJ2-5; perhaps TRBD1 as D (6 bases). Trimming removed 6 bases from V and 5 bases from J, with 13 bases in between. The CDR3 is 13 amino acids. This CDR3 is CASSRGLYETQYF. As DNA, the CDR3 is TGTGCCAGCAGCAGGGGTCTTTACGAGACCCAGTACTTC.

The chain joins TRBV5-1 to TRBJ2-2, with 8 bases lining up with TRBD2. The CDR3 runs 17 residues. V lost 2 bases to trimming and J lost 6 bases; unmatched junction nucleotides: 12. Germline CDR1 reads SGHRS; CDR2 reads YFSETQ. DNA for the CDR3: TGCGCCAGCAGCTTCACAAGCGGGAGTGTTCAGCCCGGGGAGCTGTTTTTT. It yields the protein CASSFTSGSVQPGELFF.

J is TRBJ1-2 and V is TRBV5-5; 7 nucleotides align to TRBD1. V dropped 4 bases and J dropped 5; count of bases not matched to a gene: 8. CDR3 length: 14 amino acids. Germline V gene data show CDR1 as SGHKS and CDR2 as YYEKEE (reference sequence). In nucleotides, the CDR3 is TGTGCCAGCAGCCGCCAGGGGGACGAATATGGCTACACCTTC. This codes for CASSRQGDEYGYTF. Full variable domain (remainder filled in from reference TRBV5-5 and TRBJ1-2): DAGVTQSPTHLIKTRGQQVTLRCSPISGHKSVSWYQQVLGQGPQFIFQYYEKEERGRGNFPDRFSARQFPNYSSELNVNALLLGDSALYLCASSRQGDEYGYTFGSGTRLTVV.

The chain carries TRBV10-3 and TRBJ1-3; the D is unclear. CDR3 length: 14 amino acids. V lost 0 bases, J lost 0 bases, and 3 bases lay in between. Germline CDR1 is ENHRY and CDR2 is SYGVKD. CDR3 loop: CAISESASGNTIYF. CDR3 DNA: TGTGCCATCAGTGAGTCAGCCTCTGGAAACACCATATATTTT.